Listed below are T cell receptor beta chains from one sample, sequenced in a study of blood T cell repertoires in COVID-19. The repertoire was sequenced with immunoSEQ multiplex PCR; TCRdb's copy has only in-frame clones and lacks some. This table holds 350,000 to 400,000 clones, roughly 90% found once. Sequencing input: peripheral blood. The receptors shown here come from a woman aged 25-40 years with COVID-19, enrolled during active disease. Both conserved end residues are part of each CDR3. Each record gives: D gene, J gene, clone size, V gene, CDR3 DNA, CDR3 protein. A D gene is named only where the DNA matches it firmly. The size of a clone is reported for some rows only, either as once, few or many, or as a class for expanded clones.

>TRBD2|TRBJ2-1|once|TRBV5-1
TGCGCCAGCAGCTTGGATATTAGCGGGAAGACTAGCTCCTACAATGAGCAGTTCTTC
CASSLDISGKTSSYNEQFF
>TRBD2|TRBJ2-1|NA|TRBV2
TGTGCCAGCAGTAAATTTACGGGACTAGCGGGGAACAATGAGCAGTTCTTC
CASSKFTGLAGNNEQFF
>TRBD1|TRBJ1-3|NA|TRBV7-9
TGTGCCAGCAGCTATCTAACAGGGGGCTTTGGAAACACCATATATTTT
CASSYLTGGFGNTIYF
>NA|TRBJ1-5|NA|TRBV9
TGTGCCAGCAGCCTGGACAACAATCAGCCCCAGCATTTT
CASSLDNNQPQHF
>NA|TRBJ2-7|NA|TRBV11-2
TGTGCCAGCAGCCCCATGAGGCTCAGCTCCTACGAGCAGTACTTC
CASSPMRLSSYEQYF
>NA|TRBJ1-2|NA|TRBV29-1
TGCAGCGTTACGCCGGACAGCTATGGCTACACCTTC
CSVTPDSYGYTF
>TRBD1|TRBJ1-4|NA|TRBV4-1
TGCGCCAGCAGCCAACTGGGGACAGCAAATGAAAAACTGTTTTTT
CASSQLGTANEKLFF
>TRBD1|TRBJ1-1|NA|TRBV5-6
TGTGCCAGCAGCTTGATGATAGGGGGCAATAGGAACACTGAAGCTTTCTTT
CASSLMIGGNRNTEAFF
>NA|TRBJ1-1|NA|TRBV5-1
TGCGCCAGCAGCTTGTCCCGGGGAAGCACTGAAGCTTTCTTT
CASSLSRGSTEAFF
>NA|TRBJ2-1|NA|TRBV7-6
TGTGCCAGCGCCAACAACAATGAGCAGTTCTTC
CASANNNEQFF
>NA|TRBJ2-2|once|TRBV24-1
TGTGCCACTACCGACAGACCGAACACCGGGGAGCTGTTTTTT
CATTDRPNTGELFF
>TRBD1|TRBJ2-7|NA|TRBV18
TGTGCCAGCTCACCCGCAGGGGGCCCTTACGAGCAGTACTTC
CASSPAGGPYEQYF
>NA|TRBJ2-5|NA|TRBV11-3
TGTGCCAGCAGCTCAGGGGAGATTAGGCGGGAGACCCAGTACTTC
CASSSGEIRRETQYF
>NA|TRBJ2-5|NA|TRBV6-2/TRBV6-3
TGTGCCAGCAGTCCCGGGCTACGGGGAGTCCAAGAGACCCAGTACTTC
CASSPGLRGVQETQYF
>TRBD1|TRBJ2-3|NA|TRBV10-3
TGTGCCATCAGTGAGTCGCAGGGGGCCCCAGATACGCAGTATTTT
CAISESQGAPDTQYF
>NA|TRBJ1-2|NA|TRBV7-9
TGTGCCAGCAGCCAGCGGGACGTAAGTGCCTATGGCTACACCTTC
CASSQRDVSAYGYTF
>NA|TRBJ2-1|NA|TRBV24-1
TGTGCCACCAGTGATGTAAGCGGAGCCAGCTCCTACAATGAGCAGTTCTTC
CATSDVSGASSYNEQFF
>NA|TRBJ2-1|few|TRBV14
TGTGCCAGCAGCCAATCCGTCTTTAAAAATGAGCAGTTCTTC
CASSQSVFKNEQFF
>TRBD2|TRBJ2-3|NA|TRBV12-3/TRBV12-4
TGTGCCAGCAGCGGGAGGGGTACGCAGTATTTT
CASSGRGTQYF
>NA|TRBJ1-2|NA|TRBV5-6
TGTGCCAGCAGCCCTACGGGGGTTTCTTCCTACACCTTC
CASSPTGVSSYTF